These 20 T cell receptor beta chains were sequenced from one sample in a study of T cell changes during pregnancy in multiple sclerosis. The table came from immunoSEQ multiplex PCR; TCRdb's copy has only in-frame clones and leaves some out. This sample has 45,000 to 65,000 clones; approximately 91% occur once, and the top ten carry around 0.25%. Sequences were derived from CD4+ T cells from peripheral blood mononuclear cells, sampled in the second trimester of pregnancy. All receptors derive from a female donor with multiple sclerosis, enrolled in a pregnancy study.

V usage is TRBV7-6 and J usage is TRBJ2-1; D is undetermined. V gave up 2 bases and J gave up 3 bases, with 20 bases separating them. CDR3 length: 18 residues. Per the germline V gene, CDR1 is SGHVS and CDR2 is FNYEAQ. CDR3 sequence (DNA): TGTGCCAGCAGCTTAAGGAGATTAGCCGCGAAGAACTACAATGAGCAGTTCTTC. Protein sequence: CASSLRRLAAKNYNEQFF. Combining the CDR3 with reference TRBV7-6 and TRBJ2-1 gives the whole variable domain GAGVSQSPRYKVTKRGQDVALRCDPISGHVSLYWYRQALGQGPEFLTYFNYEAQQDKSGLPNDRFSAERPEGSISTLTIQRTEQRDSAMYRCASSLRRLAAKNYNEQFFGPGTRLTVL.

This sequence joins TRBV2 and TRBJ2-2; D unclear. The germline CDR1 and CDR2 sequences are SNHLY and FYNNEI. The CDR3 has 14 residues. V was clipped by 5 bases and J by 4 bases, with 11 bases between them. Here the CDR3 DNA reads TGTGCCAGCAGTCCCCGGTTGAGCACCGGGGAGCTGTTTTTT. It specifies CASSPRLSTGELFF.

V and J are TRBV5-5 and TRBJ2-6; D gene unclear. V lost 7 bases and J lost 5, with 22 bases in between. Germline V gives CDR1 SGHKS, CDR2 YYEKEE (reference sequence). The CDR3 length is 17 residues. The CDR3 is CASLFPLAQSRANVLTF. Written as DNA, the CDR3 is TGTGCCAGCTTATTCCCTCTCGCACAAAGTCGGGCCAACGTCCTGACTTTC.

The CDR3, as DNA: TGCGCCAGCAGTTCCGGGACAGGGGGCTCTAATTCACCCCTCCACTTT. Translated: CASSSGTGGSNSPLHF. V gene TRBV5-1 combines with J gene TRBJ1-6; TRBD1 matches 12 bases. Trimming removed 5 bases from V and 6 bases from J; junction bases left unmatched: 6. This CDR3 has 16 residues. CDR1 is SGHRS, CDR2 YFSETQ, per germline.

Only one count was recorded for this clone. The chain carries TRBV5-1 and TRBJ2-5; TRBD2 agrees at 10 bases. This CDR3 is built from 14 residues. Looked up from germline, CDR1 is SGHRS and CDR2 is YFSETQ. V was clipped by 4 bases and J by 3 bases; unmatched bases: 3. CDR3 coding DNA: TGCGCCAGCAGCCTCCTAGCGGGGGAAGAGACCCAGTACTTC. Protein: CASSLLAGEETQYF.

The chain combines TRBV29-1 with TRBJ2-7; 11 bases line up with TRBD2. The CDR3 extends over 14 amino acids. The V and J ends lost 6 bases and 6 bases, in that order; junction bases with no gene match: 10. CDR1 is SQVTM and CDR2 is ANQGSEA in the germline V gene. DNA for the CDR3: TGCAGCGTCGACACTAGCGGGGGAAAAGGCGAGCAGTACTTC. This translates into CSVDTSGGKGEQYF.

Concerning this clone: At one end the junction does not follow the germline gene, possibly because of a read error. The genes are TRBV7-7 and TRBJ2-5; maybe TRBD2 (7 bases). CDR1 is SSHAT, CDR2 FNYEAQ, per germline (reference sequence). The CDR3 contains 13 residues. The CDR3 DNA is TGTGCTAGCAGCGCGGGGGCCCGGGAGACCCAGTACTTC. This translates into CASSAGARETQYF.

The J gene is TRBJ1-1, the V gene TRBV10-3; a weak D match, TRBD1 (5 bases). The CDR3 runs to 13 residues. V lost 7 bases, J lost 5 bases, and 14 bases lay in between. Germline assignment: CDR1 ENHRY and CDR2 SYGVKD. The CDR3: CAIKGSRQTEAFF. DNA for the CDR3: TGTGCCATCAAGGGTTCGCGACAGACTGAAGCTTTCTTT.

This clone was recorded once. The chain has TRBV5-5 and TRBJ1-2, with TRBD1 matching 7 bases. J gave up 7 bases and V 2 bases, and 5 bases lay outside the gene matches. From germline, CDR1 is SGHKS and CDR2 YYEKEE (reference sequence). The CDR3 contains 13 residues. The CDR3 coding sequence is TGTGCCAGCAGCTTCACAGGGGACGGTGGCTACACCTTC. It specifies CASSFTGDGGYTF.

The rearrangement uses TRBV7-9 and TRBJ1-2; no firm D call. The CDR3 extends over 12 amino acids. V was clipped by 5 bases and J by 5 bases, with 9 bases between them. Germline CDR1 SEHNR, CDR2 FQNEAQ (reference sequence). The CDR3 spells CASSPEAYGYTF. In nucleotides, the CDR3 is TGTGCCAGCAGCCCCGAGGCTTATGGCTACACCTTC.

The chain has TRBV2 and TRBJ2-5; 15 bases line up with TRBD2. Germline CDR1 is SNHLY and CDR2 is FYNNEI. The CDR3 consists of 18 residues. The V segment lost 8 bases and the J segment 1 base; nucleotides outside the gene matches: 11. CDR3 nucleotides: TGTGCCAGCCCTCGCGGACTAGCGGGAGGGGGCGCCCAAGAGACCCAGTACTTC. Protein: CASPRGLAGGGAQETQYF.

The chain has TRBV4-2 and TRBJ2-7, with TRBD1 matching 10 bases. Germline trimming cut 2 bases from V and 3 bases from J; bases unmatched to any gene: 7. From germline, CDR1 is LGHNA and CDR2 YNFKEQ. The CDR3 extends over 16 amino acids. The CDR3 protein is CASSQHRDRGLYEQYF. Here the CDR3 DNA reads TGTGCCAGCAGCCAACACCGGGACAGGGGCCTCTACGAGCAGTACTTC.

The V gene is TRBV6-1, the J gene TRBJ1-2; D unresolved. Germline V lookup: CDR1 MNHNS, CDR2 SASEGT. Trimming left V 7 bases short and J 1 base short, with 7 bases between. This CDR3 region has 12 residues. In DNA, the CDR3 is TGTGCCAGCACTCCGGGTAACTATGGCTACACCTTC. Amino acids: CASTPGNYGYTF.

Here the CDR3 reads CASSTRQGAQTYEQYF. In DNA, the CDR3 is TGTGCCAGCAGCACCCGACAGGGGGCGCAAACCTACGAGCAGTACTTC. This chain joins TRBV21-1 and TRBJ2-7; the DNA was not used to check the table's D call, TRBD1. TRBV21-1 is a pseudogene. The length of the CDR3 is 16 residues.

The CDR3 coding sequence is TGTGCCATCAGTGAGCCAGCGTCTGTCTCCTACAATGAGCAGTTCTTC. It translates to CAISEPASVSYNEQFF. V usage is TRBV10-3 and J usage is TRBJ2-1; D uncertain. The V end was cut by 2 bases, the J end by 0 bases, with 11 bases between. The V gene's germline CDR1 is ENHRY and CDR2 SYGVKD. This CDR3 has 16 residues.

This chain links TRBV4-1 with TRBJ1-1; 11 nucleotides align to TRBD1. Trimming at V came to 3 bases and at J to 6 bases, leaving 9 bases not matched to a gene. The CDR3 sequence is 16 residues long. Germline V gene lookup returns CDR1 MGHRA and CDR2 YSYEKL. The CDR3 is CASSHPDRGRRSEAFF. The CDR3 DNA reads TGCGCCAGCAGCCACCCGGACAGGGGGCGTCGGTCTGAAGCTTTCTTT.

This clone has only a few counts. The rearrangement joins TRBV6-5 to TRBJ1-6; D is undetermined. This CDR3 is 15 amino acids long. Germline V lookup: CDR1 MNHEY, CDR2 SVGAGI. V shed 0 bases and J shed 7 bases, with 10 bases lying between them. The CDR3 coding sequence is TGTGCCAGCAGTTACTCCGGAGTCGTAAATTCACCCCTCCACTTT. This codes for CASSYSGVVNSPLHF.

This CDR3 is CASSERRVGNYGYTF. CDR3 DNA sequence: TGTGCCAGCAGTGAAAGGAGGGTAGGGAACTATGGCTACACCTTC. J is TRBJ1-2 and V is TRBV6-1, with D unresolved. The CDR3 has 15 residues. CDR1 is MNHNS and CDR2 is SASEGT in the germline V gene. The V and J ends lost 2 bases and 2 bases respectively, with 12 bases between them.

The chain has TRBV6-1 and TRBJ2-2, with D possibly being TRBD1 (5 bases). The V end was cut by 4 bases, the J end by 4 bases, with 19 bases between. Germline-derived CDR1 and CDR2 are MNHNS and SASEGT. The CDR3 extends over 17 amino acids. CDR3 in amino acids: CASSGKKGNYGTGELFF. The CDR3 DNA sequence: TGTGCCAGCAGTGGAAAGAAGGGGAATTATGGCACCGGGGAGCTGTTTTTT.

The chain has TRBV2 and TRBJ1-6; possibly TRBD1 for D (5 bases). The CDR3 consists of 12 residues. Germline assignment: CDR1 SNHLY and CDR2 FYNNEI. V lost 7 bases to trimming and J lost 9 bases, with 10 bases between them. In DNA form, the CDR3 reads TGTGCCAGCAAAAGGGGTGGTTCACCCCTCCACTTT. This sequence encodes CASKRGGSPLHF.